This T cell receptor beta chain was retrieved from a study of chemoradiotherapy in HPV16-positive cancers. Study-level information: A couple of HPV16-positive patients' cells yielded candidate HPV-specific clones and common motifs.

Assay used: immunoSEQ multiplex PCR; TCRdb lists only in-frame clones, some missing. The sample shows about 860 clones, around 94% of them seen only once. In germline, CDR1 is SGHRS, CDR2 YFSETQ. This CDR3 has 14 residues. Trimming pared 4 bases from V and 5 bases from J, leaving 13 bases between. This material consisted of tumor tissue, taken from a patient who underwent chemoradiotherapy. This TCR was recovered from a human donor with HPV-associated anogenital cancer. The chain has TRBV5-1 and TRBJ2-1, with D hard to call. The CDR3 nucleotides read TGCGCCAGCAGCCCCCCGGGCTTAAACAATGAGCAGTTCTTC. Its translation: CASSPPGLNNEQFF.